This T cell receptor beta chain was sequenced for a study of blood T cells in healthy people across ages. With a J-beta primer mix and a sample-barcoded 5' primer, a second PCR ran about 7 to 12 cycles. There were at least 3 million CDR3-containing paired-end reads obtained from each sample. TCRdb used MiXCR to reprocess the 5' RACE reads, holding one entry per CDR3 protein. The repertoire holds roughly 680,000 distinct CDR3 sequences, more than 20% seen once, with more than 3% in the top ten. This TCR was sampled from a man aged 65 to 79 in good health. The sample consisted of blood.

CDR3 in amino acids: CASSSSGSIYEQYF. The CDR3 DNA follows: TGTGCCAGCAGTTCTAGCGGGAGCATTTACGAGCAGTACTTC. The rearrangement joins TRBV27 to TRBJ2-7, with 10 bases matching TRBD2. Losses at the gene ends were 4 bases for V and 4 bases for J; bases not matched to a gene: 4. Per the germline V gene, CDR1 is MNHEY and CDR2 is SMNVEV (reference sequence). This CDR3 is built from 14 residues.